The entry that follows covers one TCR beta chain sequence. Its antigen is unidentified. Germline V gives CDR1 MDHEN, CDR2 SYDVKM. V lost 7 bases, J lost 5 bases, and 11 bases stayed unmatched. The length of the CDR3 is 15 residues. This record belongs to a study of T cell responses to AZD1222 COVID-19 vaccine. The protocol was immunoSEQ multiplex PCR, while the TCRdb copy is restricted to in-frame clones and leaves out a portion. The table shows 100,000 or so clones, with 80% to 90% occurring only once. Study results and caveats: Donors were largely white British and mainly female; clonal diversity was possibly underestimated. Close to half of spike-specific TCRs reportedly recognize unmutated variant regions. Spike-specific TCR breadth and depth grew following two AZD1222 doses. Without day 14 samples, only post-peak T cell repertoires were studied.

The material sequenced was peripheral blood, taken on day 0 of AZD1222 vaccination. This receptor was obtained from an adult in good health. J is TRBJ1-1 and V is TRBV28, with 9 bases fitting TRBD1. CDR3 nucleotide sequence: TGTGCCAGCAATGACTTGGACAGGGGAGGGACTGAAGCTTTCTTT. This translates into CASNDLDRGGTEAFF.